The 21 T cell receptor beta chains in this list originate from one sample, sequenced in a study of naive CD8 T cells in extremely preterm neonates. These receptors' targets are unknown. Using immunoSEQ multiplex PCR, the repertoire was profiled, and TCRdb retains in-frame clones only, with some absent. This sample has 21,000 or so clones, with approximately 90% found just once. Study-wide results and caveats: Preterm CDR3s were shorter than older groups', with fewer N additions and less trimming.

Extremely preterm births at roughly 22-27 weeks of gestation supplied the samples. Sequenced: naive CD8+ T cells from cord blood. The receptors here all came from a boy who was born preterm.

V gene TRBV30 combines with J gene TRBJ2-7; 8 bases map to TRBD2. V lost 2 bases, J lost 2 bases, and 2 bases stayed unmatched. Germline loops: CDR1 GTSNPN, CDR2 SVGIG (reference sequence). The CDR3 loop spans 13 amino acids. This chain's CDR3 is CAWSNGGAYEQYF. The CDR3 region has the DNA TGTGCCTGGAGTAACGGGGGGGCCTACGAGCAGTACTTC.

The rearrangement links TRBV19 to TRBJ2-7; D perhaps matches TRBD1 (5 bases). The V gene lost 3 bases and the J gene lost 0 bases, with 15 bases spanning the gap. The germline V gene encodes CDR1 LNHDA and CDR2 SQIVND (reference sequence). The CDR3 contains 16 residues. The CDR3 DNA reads TGTGCCAGTAGTATGGGTCGAGACAGCCGCTCCTACGAGCAGTACTTC. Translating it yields CASSMGRDSRSYEQYF.

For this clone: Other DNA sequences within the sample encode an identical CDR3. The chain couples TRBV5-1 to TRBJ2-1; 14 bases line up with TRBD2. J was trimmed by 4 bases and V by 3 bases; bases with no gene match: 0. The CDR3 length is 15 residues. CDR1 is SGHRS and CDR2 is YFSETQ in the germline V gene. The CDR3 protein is CASSWTSGGYNEQFF. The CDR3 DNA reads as TGCGCCAGCAGCTGGACTAGCGGGGGGTACAATGAGCAGTTCTTC.

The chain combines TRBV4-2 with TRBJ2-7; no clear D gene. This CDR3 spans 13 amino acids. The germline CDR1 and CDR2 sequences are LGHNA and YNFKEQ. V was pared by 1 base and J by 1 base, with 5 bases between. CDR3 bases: TGTGCCAGCAGCCAAGTAGAATCCTACGAGCAGTACTTC. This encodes CASSQVESYEQYF.

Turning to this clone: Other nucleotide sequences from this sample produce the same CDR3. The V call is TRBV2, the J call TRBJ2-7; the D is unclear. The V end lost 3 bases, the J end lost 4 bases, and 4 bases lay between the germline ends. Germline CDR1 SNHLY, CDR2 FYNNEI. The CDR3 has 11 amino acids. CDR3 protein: CASSETYEQYF. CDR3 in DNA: TGTGCCAGCAGTGAGACATACGAGCAGTACTTC.

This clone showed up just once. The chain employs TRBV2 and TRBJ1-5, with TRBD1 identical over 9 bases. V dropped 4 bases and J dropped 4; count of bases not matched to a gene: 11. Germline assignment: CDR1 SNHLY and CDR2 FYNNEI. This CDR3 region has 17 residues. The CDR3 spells CASSGDPGQGYNQPQHF. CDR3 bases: TGTGCCAGCAGTGGGGACCCGGGACAGGGTTATAATCAGCCCCAGCATTTT.

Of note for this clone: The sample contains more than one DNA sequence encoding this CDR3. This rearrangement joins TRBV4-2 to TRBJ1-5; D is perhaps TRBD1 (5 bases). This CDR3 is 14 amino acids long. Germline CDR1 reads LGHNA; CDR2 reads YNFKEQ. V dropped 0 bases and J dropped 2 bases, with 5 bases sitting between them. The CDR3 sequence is CASSQDRGNQPQHF. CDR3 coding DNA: TGTGCCAGCAGCCAAGACAGGGGCAATCAGCCCCAGCATTTT.

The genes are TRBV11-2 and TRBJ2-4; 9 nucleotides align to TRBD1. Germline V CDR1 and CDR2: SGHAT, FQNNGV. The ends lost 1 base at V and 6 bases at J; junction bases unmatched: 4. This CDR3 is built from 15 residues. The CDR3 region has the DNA TGTGCCAGCAGCTTAGTCTGGGGACAGGGAAACATTCAGTACTTC. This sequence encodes CASSLVWGQGNIQYF.

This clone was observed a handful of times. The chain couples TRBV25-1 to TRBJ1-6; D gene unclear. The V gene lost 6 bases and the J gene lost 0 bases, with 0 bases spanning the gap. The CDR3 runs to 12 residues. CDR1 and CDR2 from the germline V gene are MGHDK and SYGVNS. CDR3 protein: CASSSYNSPLHF. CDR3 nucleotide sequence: TGTGCCAGCAGCTCCTATAATTCACCCCTCCACTTT.

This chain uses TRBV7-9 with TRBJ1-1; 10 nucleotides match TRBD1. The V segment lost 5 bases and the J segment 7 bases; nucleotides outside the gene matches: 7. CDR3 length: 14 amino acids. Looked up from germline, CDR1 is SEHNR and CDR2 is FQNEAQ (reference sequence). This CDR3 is CASSEGQGLSEAFF. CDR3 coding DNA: TGTGCCAGCAGCGAGGGACAGGGGCTTAGTGAAGCTTTCTTT.

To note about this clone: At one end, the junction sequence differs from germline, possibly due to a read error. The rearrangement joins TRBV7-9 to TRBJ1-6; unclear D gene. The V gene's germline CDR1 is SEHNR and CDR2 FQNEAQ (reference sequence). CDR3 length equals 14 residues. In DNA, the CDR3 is TGTGCCGGCAGCTTGGACTCCTATAATTCACCCCTCCACTTT. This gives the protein CAGSLDSYNSPLHF. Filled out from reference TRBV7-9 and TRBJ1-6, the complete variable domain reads DTGVSQNPRHKITKRGQNVTFRCDPISEHNRLYWYRQTLGQGPEFLTYFQNEAQLEKSRLLSDRFSAERPKGSFSTLEIQRTEQGDSAMYLCAGSLDSYNSPLHFGNGTRLTVT.

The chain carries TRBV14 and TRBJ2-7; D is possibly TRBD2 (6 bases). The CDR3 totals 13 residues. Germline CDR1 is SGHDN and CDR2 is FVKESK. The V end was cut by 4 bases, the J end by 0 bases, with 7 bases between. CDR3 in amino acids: CASSPTSSYEQYF. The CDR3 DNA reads TGTGCCAGCAGCCCGACTAGCTCCTACGAGCAGTACTTC.

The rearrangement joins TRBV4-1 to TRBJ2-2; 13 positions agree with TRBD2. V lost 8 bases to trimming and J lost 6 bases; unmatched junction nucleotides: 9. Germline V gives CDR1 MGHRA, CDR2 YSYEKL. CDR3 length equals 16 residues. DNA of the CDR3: TGCGCCAGCGGGCCAGGGACTAGCGGGGTCGCCGGGGAGCTGTTTTTT. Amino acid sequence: CASGPGTSGVAGELFF.

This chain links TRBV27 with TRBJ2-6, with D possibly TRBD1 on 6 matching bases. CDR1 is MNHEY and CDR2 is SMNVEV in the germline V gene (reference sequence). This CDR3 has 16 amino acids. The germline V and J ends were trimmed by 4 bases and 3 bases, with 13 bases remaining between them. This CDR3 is CASSSLMTGGANVLTF. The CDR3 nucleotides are TGTGCCAGCAGTTCGCTTATGACAGGTGGGGCCAACGTCCTGACTTTC.

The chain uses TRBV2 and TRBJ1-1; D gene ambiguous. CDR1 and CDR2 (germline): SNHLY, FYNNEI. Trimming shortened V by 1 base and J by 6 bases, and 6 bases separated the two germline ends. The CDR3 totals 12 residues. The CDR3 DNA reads TGTGCCAGCAGTGAAGGGTGGCCTGAAGCTTTCTTT. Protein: CASSEGWPEAFF.

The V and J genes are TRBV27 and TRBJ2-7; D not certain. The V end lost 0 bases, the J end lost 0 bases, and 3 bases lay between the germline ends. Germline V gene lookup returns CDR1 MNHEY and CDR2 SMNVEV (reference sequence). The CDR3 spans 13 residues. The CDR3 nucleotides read TGTGCCAGCAGTTTATCCCTCTCCTACGAGCAGTACTTC. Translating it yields CASSLSLSYEQYF.

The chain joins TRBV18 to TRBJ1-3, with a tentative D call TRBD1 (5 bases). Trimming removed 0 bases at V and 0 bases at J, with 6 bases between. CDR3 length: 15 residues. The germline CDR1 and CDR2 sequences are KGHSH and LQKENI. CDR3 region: CASSPPQGSGNTIYF. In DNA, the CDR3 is TGTGCCAGCTCACCACCGCAGGGCTCTGGAAACACCATATATTTT.

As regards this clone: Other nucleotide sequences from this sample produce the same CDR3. In DNA form, the CDR3 reads TGCGCCAGCAGTTGGACTAGCGGGGGCTACAATGAGCAGTTCTTC. Translated, it gives CASSWTSGGYNEQFF. V is TRBV5-1 and J is TRBJ2-1, with TRBD2 identical over 13 bases. Germline V gene data show CDR1 as SGHRS and CDR2 as YFSETQ. V lost 5 bases, J lost 3 bases, and 2 bases stayed unmatched. This CDR3 spans 15 amino acids.

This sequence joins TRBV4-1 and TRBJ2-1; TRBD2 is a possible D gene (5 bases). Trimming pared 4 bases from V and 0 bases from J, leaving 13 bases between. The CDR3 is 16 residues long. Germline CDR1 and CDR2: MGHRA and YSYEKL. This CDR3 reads CASSRIGLPSYNEQFF. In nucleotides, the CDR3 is TGCGCCAGCAGCCGAATAGGACTTCCCTCCTACAATGAGCAGTTCTTC.

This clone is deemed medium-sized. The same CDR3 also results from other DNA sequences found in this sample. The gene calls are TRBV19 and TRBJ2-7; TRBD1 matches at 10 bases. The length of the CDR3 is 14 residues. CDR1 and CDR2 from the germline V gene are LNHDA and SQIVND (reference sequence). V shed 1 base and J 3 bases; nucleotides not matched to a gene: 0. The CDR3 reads CASSIGTGGYEQYF. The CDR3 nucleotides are TGTGCCAGTAGTATAGGGACAGGGGGCTACGAGCAGTACTTC.

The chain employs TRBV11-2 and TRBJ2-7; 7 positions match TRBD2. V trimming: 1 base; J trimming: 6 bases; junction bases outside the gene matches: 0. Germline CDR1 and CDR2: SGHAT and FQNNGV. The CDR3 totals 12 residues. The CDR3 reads CASSLGTSEQYF. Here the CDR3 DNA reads TGTGCCAGCAGCTTAGGGACTAGCGAGCAGTACTTC.